At least ten counts were recorded for the clone carrying this T cell receptor beta chain. The target antigen is unknown. CDR3 length equals 15 residues. From germline, CDR1 is SNHLY and CDR2 FYNNEI. Between the trimmed V and J ends, which lost 6 bases and 1 base, there was a span of 13 bases. Ahead of any ophthalmopathy symptoms, the blood sample was obtained at the first diagnosis of hyperthyroidism. The record originates from a study of T cells in Graves' hyperthyroidism and ophthalmopathy. Overall study findings and caveats: Ophthalmopathy could be told apart from stable hyperthyroidism with a 13 V-J model.

Amplification targeted TCR beta CDR3 regions from RNA transcripts. HTBI primers were the set used in a first-round RT-PCR of the TCR CDR3. In TCRdb, the multiplex PCR reads were re-called with MiXCR into one record per CDR3 protein. The table lists approximately 150,000 distinct CDR3 sequences, over 8% of them singletons. The sequenced sample consisted of blood. J is TRBJ1-5 and V is TRBV2; D not certain. The TCR comes from a woman younger than 35 with Graves' hyperthyroidism that later progressed to Graves' ophthalmopathy. The CDR3 here is CASSARVRSNQPQHF. The CDR3 DNA sequence: TGTGCCAGCAGCGCACGGGTGAGAAGCAATCAGCCCCAGCATTTT.